Only a few counts were recorded for the clone carrying this TCR beta chain. TCRdb re-derived calls from the PCR reads in MiXCR, one entry per CDR3 protein. Altogether about 500,000 distinct CDR3 sequences are present, roughly 25% being singletons, with the ten largest covering 0.7% to 0.9%. This entry is derived from a study of molecular identifiers for immune sequencing clone quantification. V gave up 0 bases and J gave up 3 bases; unmatched junction bases: 17. CDR1 is MNHNS, CDR2 SASEGT, per germline. The CDR3 has 19 amino acids. The V call is TRBV6-1, the J call TRBJ2-7, with 7 nucleotides matching TRBD2. The sequencing input was naive CD8+ T cells from blood, with Jurkat cell RNA spiked in. Subset here: FACS-sorted CD8+CD4-CCR7+CD45RA+ naive T cells. The TCR was taken from a human donor in good health. Some libraries in this study had Jurkat cell RNA spiked in. CDR3 coding DNA: TGTGCCAGCAGTGAAGCGCGACTAGCAGGTCCCTCCCGTCACTACGAGCAGTACTTC. This encodes CASSEARLAGPSRHYEQYF.